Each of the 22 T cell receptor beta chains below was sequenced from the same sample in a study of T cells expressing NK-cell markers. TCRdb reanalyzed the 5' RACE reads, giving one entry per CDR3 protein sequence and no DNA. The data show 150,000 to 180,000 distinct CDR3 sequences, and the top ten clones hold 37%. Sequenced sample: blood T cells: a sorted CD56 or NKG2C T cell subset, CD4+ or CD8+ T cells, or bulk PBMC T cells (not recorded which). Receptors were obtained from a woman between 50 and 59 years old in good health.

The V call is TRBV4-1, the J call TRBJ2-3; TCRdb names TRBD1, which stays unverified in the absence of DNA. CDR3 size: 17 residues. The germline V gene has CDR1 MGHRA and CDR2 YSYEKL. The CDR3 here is CASSQVWVPGRTDTQYF.

The CDR3: CASTFAVSYNEQFF. The rearrangement uses TRBV6-2 or TRBV6-3 and TRBJ2-1. The length of the CDR3 is 14 residues. CDR1 is MNHEY, CDR2 SVGEGT, per germline.

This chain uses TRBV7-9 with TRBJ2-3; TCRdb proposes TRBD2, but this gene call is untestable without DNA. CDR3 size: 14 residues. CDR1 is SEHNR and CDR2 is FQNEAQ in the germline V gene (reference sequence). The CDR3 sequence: CASSLVEAADTQYF.

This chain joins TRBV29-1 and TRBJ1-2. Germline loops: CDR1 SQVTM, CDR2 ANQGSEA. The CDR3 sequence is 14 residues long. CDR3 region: CSVDVGIRLDGYTF.

This chain's CDR3 is CATSTGGWGYTF. V is TRBV24-1 and J is TRBJ1-2; TCRdb indicates TRBD1, and absent DNA this call remains unverified. The CDR3 has 12 residues. Germline V CDR1 and CDR2: KGHDR, SFDVKD.

CDR3 sequence reads: CASSLGFWGDQPQHF. The chain uses TRBV12-3 or TRBV12-4 and TRBJ1-5; TCRdb selects TRBD1, and the lack of DNA leaves this call unchecked. The CDR3 runs to 15 residues.

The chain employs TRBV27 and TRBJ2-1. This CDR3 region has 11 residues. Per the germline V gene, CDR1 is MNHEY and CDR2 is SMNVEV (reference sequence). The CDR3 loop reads CACRANNEQFF.

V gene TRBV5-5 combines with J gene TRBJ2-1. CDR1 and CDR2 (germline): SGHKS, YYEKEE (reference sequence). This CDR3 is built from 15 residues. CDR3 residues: CASSPTRIEYNEQFF.

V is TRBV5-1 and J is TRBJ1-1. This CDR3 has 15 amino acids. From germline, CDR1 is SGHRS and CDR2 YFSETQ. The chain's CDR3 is CASSPTTAGWTEAFF.

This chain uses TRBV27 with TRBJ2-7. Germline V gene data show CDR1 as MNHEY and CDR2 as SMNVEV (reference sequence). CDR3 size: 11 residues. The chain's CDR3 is CATMIRLEQYF.

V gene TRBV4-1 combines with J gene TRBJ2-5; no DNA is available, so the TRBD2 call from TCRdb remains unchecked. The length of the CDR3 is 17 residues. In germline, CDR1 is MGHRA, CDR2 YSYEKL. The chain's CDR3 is CASSPLPGTSVLETQYF.

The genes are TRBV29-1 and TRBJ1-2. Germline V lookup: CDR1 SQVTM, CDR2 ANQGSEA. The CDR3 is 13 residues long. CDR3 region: CSVSVGKPYGYTF. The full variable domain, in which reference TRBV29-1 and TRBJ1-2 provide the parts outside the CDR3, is SAVISQKPSRDICQRGTSLTIQCQVDSQVTMMFWYRQQPGQSLTLIATANQGSEATYESGFVIDKFPISRPNLTFSTLTVSNMSPEDSSIYLCSVSVGKPYGYTFGSGTRLTVV.

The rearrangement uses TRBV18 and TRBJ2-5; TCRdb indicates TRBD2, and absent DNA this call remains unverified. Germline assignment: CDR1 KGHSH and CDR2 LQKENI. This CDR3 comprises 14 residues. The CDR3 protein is CASSHSGREETQYF.

Here the CDR3 reads CASSLQEAGELFF. The chain uses TRBV27 and TRBJ2-2; TCRdb indicates TRBD2, and absent DNA this call remains unverified. The CDR3 consists of 13 residues. Germline CDR1 and CDR2: MNHEY and SMNVEV (reference sequence).

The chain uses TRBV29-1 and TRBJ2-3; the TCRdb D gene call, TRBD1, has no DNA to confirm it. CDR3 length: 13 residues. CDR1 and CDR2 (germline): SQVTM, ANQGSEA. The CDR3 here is CSVEGQGGDTQYF.

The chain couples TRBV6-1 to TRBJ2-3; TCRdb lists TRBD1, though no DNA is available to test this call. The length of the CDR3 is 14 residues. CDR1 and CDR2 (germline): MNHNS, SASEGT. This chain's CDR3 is CASSPYFGTDTQYF.

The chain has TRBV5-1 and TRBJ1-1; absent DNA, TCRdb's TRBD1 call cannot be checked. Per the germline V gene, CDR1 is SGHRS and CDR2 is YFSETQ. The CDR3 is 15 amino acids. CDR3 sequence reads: CASSLFRAGDTEAFF.

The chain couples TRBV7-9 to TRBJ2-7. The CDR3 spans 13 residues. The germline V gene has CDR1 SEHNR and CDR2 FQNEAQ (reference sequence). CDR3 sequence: CASAMPSSYEQYF.

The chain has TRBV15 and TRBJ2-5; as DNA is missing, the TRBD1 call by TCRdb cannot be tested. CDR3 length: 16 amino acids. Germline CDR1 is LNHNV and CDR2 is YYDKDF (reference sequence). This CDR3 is CATRAPGRKNGETQYF.

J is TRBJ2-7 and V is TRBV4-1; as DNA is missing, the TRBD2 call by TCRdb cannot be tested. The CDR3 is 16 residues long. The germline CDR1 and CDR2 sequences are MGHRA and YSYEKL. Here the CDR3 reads CASSWEVGTSLYEQYF.

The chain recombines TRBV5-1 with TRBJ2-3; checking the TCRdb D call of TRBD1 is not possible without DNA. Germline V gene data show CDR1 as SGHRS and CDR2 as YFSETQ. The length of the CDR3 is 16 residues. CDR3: CASSLEDREIPDTQYF.

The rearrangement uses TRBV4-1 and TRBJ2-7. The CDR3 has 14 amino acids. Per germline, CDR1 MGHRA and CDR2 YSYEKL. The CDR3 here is CASSQFPSSYEQYF.